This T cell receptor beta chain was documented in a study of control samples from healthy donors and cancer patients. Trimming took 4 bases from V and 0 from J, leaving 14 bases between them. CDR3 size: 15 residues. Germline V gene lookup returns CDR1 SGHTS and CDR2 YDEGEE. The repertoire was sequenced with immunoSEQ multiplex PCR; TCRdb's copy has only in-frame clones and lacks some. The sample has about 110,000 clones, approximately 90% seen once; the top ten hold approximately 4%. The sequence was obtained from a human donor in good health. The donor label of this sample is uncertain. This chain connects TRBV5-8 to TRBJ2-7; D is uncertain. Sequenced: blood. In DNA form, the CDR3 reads TGTGCCAGCAGCGCCCAGACACCGAGCTCCTACGAGCAGTACTTC. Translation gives CASSAQTPSSYEQYF.